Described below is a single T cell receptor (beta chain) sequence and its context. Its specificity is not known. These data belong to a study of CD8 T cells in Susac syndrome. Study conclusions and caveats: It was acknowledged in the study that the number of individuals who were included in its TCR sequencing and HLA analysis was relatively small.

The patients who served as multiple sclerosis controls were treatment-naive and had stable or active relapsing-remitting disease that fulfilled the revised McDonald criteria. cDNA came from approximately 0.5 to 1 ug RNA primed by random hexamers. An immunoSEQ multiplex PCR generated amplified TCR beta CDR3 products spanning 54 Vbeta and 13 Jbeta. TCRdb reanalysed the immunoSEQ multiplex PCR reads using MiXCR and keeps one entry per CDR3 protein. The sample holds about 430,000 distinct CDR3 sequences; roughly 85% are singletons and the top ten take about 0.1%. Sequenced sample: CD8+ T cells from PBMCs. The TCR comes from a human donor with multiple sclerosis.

The CDR3 loop reads CASSPGEQYTDTQYF. CDR3 DNA: TGTGCCAGCTCACCAGGGGAACAGTACACAGATACGCAGTATTTT. The rearrangement joins TRBV18 to TRBJ2-3; D is unclear. Per the germline V gene, CDR1 is KGHSH and CDR2 is LQKENI. This CDR3 comprises 15 residues. V was cut by 2 bases and J by 2 bases, with 11 bases left in between.